The sequence of this T cell receptor beta chain was determined in a study of lymphopenia after photon versus proton radiotherapy. Concerning this clone itself: The target antigen is unknown.

Using immunoSEQ multiplex PCR, the repertoire was profiled, and TCRdb retains in-frame clones only, with some absent. Seen here are some 70,000 clones, around 87% observed once, and the top ten hold about a tenth. The length of the CDR3 is 17 residues. Germline V lookup: CDR1 SGHRS, CDR2 YFSETQ. Trimming pared 3 bases from V and 2 bases from J, leaving 20 bases between. Study findings and constraints: Proton therapy kept repertoires fairly stable, unlike photons, which gained effector/memory cells.

The source of this sequence is a man older than 75 with esophageal cancer. This material consisted of peripheral blood, taken from a patient treated with proton-based radiotherapy. The chain uses TRBV5-1 and TRBJ2-5; no clear D gene. This chain's CDR3 is CASSSGPRPTSQETQYF. In DNA form, the CDR3 reads TGCGCCAGCAGCTCCGGACCCCGTCCCACCTCACAAGAGACCCAGTACTTC.